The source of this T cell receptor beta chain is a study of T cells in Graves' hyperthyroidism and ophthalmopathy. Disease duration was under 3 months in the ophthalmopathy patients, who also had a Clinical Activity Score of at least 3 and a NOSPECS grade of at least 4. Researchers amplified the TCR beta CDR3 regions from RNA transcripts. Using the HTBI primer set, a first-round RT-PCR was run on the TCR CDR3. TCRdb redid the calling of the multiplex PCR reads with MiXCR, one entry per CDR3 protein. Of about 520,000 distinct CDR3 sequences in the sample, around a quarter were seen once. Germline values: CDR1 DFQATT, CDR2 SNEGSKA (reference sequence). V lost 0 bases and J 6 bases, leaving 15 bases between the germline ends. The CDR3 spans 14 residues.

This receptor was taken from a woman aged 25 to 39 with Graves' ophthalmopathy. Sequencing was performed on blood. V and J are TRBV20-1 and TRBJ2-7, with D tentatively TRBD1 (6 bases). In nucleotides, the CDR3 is TGCAGTGCTAGAGAGGGTACAGGGCGAAGCGAGCAGTACTTC. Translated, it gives CSAREGTGRSEQYF.